A selection of T cell receptor beta chains follows, all from one sample in a study of shared clonotypes between healthy human individuals. Clones were read by immunoSEQ multiplex PCR, and TCRdb kept only the in-frame ones, dropping some. The sample carries around 1.9 million clones, 93% recorded once. The sequenced sample was naive CD8+ T cells from PBMCs. These TCRs come from a man younger than 35 in good health. Some clones in this sample may be carry-over from other donors' samples. CDR3s include the opening cysteine and the closing phenylalanine or tryptophan. A D gene is named only where the DNA matches it firmly. The size field is filled for only some rows; it gives once, few, many or a size class.

len: 13
abundance: .
v_gene: TRBV29-1
j_gene: TRBJ2-1
d_gene: .
CDR3aa: CSVRQGYYNEQFF
CDR3nt: TGCAGCGTGCGTCAGGGATACTACAATGAGCAGTTCTTC

len: 15
abundance: .
v_gene: TRBV27
j_gene: TRBJ2-3
d_gene: TRBD1
CDR3aa: CASTPGTGGTDTQYF
CDR3nt: TGTGCCAGCACCCCCGGGACAGGGGGCACAGATACGCAGTATTTT

len: 14
abundance: .
v_gene: TRBV5-6
j_gene: TRBJ2-7
d_gene: .
CDR3aa: CASSSIREREEQYF
CDR3nt: TGTGCCAGCAGCTCGATCCGGGAACGGGAAGAGCAGTACTTC

len: 14
abundance: once
v_gene: TRBV21-1
j_gene: TRBJ2-1
d_gene: .
CDR3aa: CASTPTGGLNEQFF
CDR3nt: TGTGCCAGCACCCCGACAGGGGGCTTGAATGAGCAGTTCTTC

len: 18
abundance: .
v_gene: TRBV7-2
j_gene: TRBJ2-7
d_gene: TRBD2
CDR3aa: CASSLDWALAGGPYEQYF
CDR3nt: TGTGCCAGCAGCTTAGACTGGGCCCTAGCGGGAGGGCCCTACGAGCAGTACTTC

len: 14
abundance: .
v_gene: TRBV7-9
j_gene: TRBJ2-3
d_gene: .
CDR3aa: CASSSRDSPDTQYF
CDR3nt: TGTGCCAGCAGCTCGCGGGACTCCCCAGATACGCAGTATTTT

len: 18
abundance: .
v_gene: TRBV7-9
j_gene: TRBJ2-3
d_gene: TRBD2
CDR3aa: CASSLVPVRGRALHTQYF
CDR3nt: TGTGCCAGCAGCTTAGTTCCCGTCCGCGGGAGAGCTTTGCATACGCAGTATTTT

len: 14
abundance: .
v_gene: TRBV30
j_gene: TRBJ2-3
d_gene: .
CDR3aa: CAWSRLSSTDTQYF
CDR3nt: TGTGCCTGGAGTCGACTGAGTAGCACAGATACGCAGTATTTT

len: 15
abundance: .
v_gene: TRBV9
j_gene: TRBJ2-1
d_gene: TRBD1
CDR3aa: CASSVVGTGHNEQFF
CDR3nt: TGTGCCAGCAGCGTAGTAGGGACAGGGCACAATGAGCAGTTCTTC

len: 16
abundance: .
v_gene: TRBV9
j_gene: TRBJ1-2
d_gene: TRBD1
CDR3aa: CASSARQGRWDYGYTF
CDR3nt: TGTGCCAGCAGCGCGAGACAGGGGAGGTGGGACTATGGCTACACCTTC

len: 16
abundance: .
v_gene: TRBV7-3
j_gene: TRBJ2-1
d_gene: TRBD2
CDR3aa: CASSLRASGLFNEQFF
CDR3nt: TGTGCCAGCAGCTTAAGGGCTAGCGGCCTATTCAATGAGCAGTTCTTC

len: 16
abundance: .
v_gene: TRBV9
j_gene: TRBJ2-3
d_gene: .
CDR3aa: CASSLWRGLSTDTQYF
CDR3nt: TGTGCCAGCAGCCTCTGGCGCGGACTTAGCACAGATACGCAGTATTTT

len: 13
abundance: .
v_gene: TRBV5-1
j_gene: TRBJ1-4
d_gene: TRBD1
CDR3aa: CASSLAGGDRMFF
CDR3nt: TGCGCCAGCAGCTTAGCCGGGGGGGACAGAATGTTTTTT

len: 15
abundance: .
v_gene: TRBV7-9
j_gene: TRBJ2-1
d_gene: TRBD2
CDR3aa: CASSLALAAYNEQFF
CDR3nt: TGTGCCAGCAGCTTAGCGCTAGCGGCCTACAATGAGCAGTTCTTC

len: 15
abundance: few
v_gene: TRBV30
j_gene: TRBJ1-4
d_gene: .
CDR3aa: CAWSVKGLGVEKLFF
CDR3nt: TGTGCCTGGAGTGTTAAAGGTCTTGGGGTTGAAAAACTGTTTTTT

len: 15
abundance: .
v_gene: TRBV4-3
j_gene: TRBJ2-4
d_gene: .
CDR3aa: CASSRGTPAKNIQYF
CDR3nt: TGCGCCAGCAGCCGCGGGACACCAGCCAAAAACATTCAGTACTTC

len: 14
abundance: .
v_gene: TRBV28
j_gene: TRBJ1-1
d_gene: .
CDR3aa: CASSFWRTNTEAFF
CDR3nt: TGTGCCAGCAGTTTTTGGCGAACGAACACTGAAGCTTTCTTT

len: 16
abundance: .
v_gene: TRBV11-3
j_gene: TRBJ2-2
d_gene: TRBD2
CDR3aa: CASSPGLAENTGELFF
CDR3nt: TGTGCCAGCAGCCCGGGACTAGCGGAGAACACCGGGGAGCTGTTTTTT

len: 15
abundance: .
v_gene: TRBV5-1
j_gene: TRBJ1-2
d_gene: .
CDR3aa: CASSSPGGKYYGYTF
CDR3nt: TGCGCCAGCAGCTCTCCGGGGGGAAAGTACTATGGCTACACCTTC

len: 18
abundance: .
v_gene: TRBV7-9
j_gene: TRBJ2-5
d_gene: TRBD2
CDR3aa: CASSLGGPGLAGLETQYF
CDR3nt: TGTGCCAGCAGCCTCGGGGGGCCGGGACTAGCGGGACTTGAGACCCAGTACTTC

len: 15
abundance: .
v_gene: TRBV7-2
j_gene: TRBJ1-4
d_gene: TRBD1
CDR3aa: CASSSRDRGGEKLFF
CDR3nt: TGTGCCAGCAGCTCCCGGGACAGGGGGGGTGAAAAACTGTTTTTT

len: 18
abundance: .
v_gene: TRBV7-9
j_gene: TRBJ1-3
d_gene: .
CDR3aa: CASSLVGSWAPSGNTIYF
CDR3nt: TGTGCCAGCAGCTTAGTAGGGTCCTGGGCCCCCTCTGGAAACACCATATATTTT

len: 17
abundance: .
v_gene: TRBV25-1
j_gene: TRBJ1-4
d_gene: .
CDR3aa: CASSESRKSGLNEKLFF
CDR3nt: TGTGCCAGCAGTGAATCTAGGAAGTCAGGGCTTAATGAAAAACTGTTTTTT

len: 12
abundance: .
v_gene: TRBV28
j_gene: TRBJ2-7
d_gene: .
CDR3aa: CASADEAYEQYF
CDR3nt: TGTGCCAGCGCCGATGAGGCCTACGAGCAGTACTTC

len: 16
abundance: .
v_gene: TRBV9
j_gene: TRBJ2-1
d_gene: TRBD2
CDR3aa: CASSDRTSGAVIEQFF
CDR3nt: TGTGCCAGCAGCGACCGGACTAGCGGAGCCGTTATTGAGCAGTTCTTC

len: 19
abundance: .
v_gene: TRBV5-1
j_gene: TRBJ1-1
d_gene: TRBD1
CDR3aa: CASSLAQQGAVRVNTEAFF
CDR3nt: TGCGCCAGCAGCTTGGCTCAGCAGGGGGCGGTGCGGGTGAACACTGAAGCTTTCTTT

len: 16
abundance: once
v_gene: TRBV27
j_gene: TRBJ2-1
d_gene: .
CDR3aa: CASSLATGLVYNEQFF
CDR3nt: TGTGCCAGCAGTTTAGCGACGGGGCTTGTCTACAATGAGCAGTTCTTC

len: 13
abundance: .
v_gene: TRBV30
j_gene: TRBJ2-3
d_gene: .
CDR3aa: CAWQGPGGHTQYF
CDR3nt: TGTGCCTGGCAGGGGCCGGGCGGACATACGCAGTATTTT

len: 17
abundance: .
v_gene: TRBV7-6
j_gene: TRBJ2-7
d_gene: TRBD2
CDR3aa: CASSLSHPQREANEQYF
CDR3nt: TGTGCCAGCAGCTTATCACACCCCCAGCGGGAGGCGAACGAGCAGTACTTC

len: 14
abundance: .
v_gene: TRBV19
j_gene: TRBJ2-1
d_gene: .
CDR3aa: CASSIGTSYNEQFF
CDR3nt: TGTGCCAGTAGTATAGGGACTTCCTACAATGAGCAGTTCTTC

len: 14
abundance: .
v_gene: TRBV6-1
j_gene: TRBJ1-1
d_gene: .
CDR3aa: CASSEGRGNTEAFF
CDR3nt: TGTGCCAGCAGTGAAGGTAGGGGGAACACTGAAGCTTTCTTT

len: 11
abundance: .
v_gene: TRBV11-2
j_gene: TRBJ2-7
d_gene: .
CDR3aa: CASLGGDEQYF
CDR3nt: TGTGCCAGCCTGGGGGGAGACGAGCAGTACTTC

len: 13
abundance: .
v_gene: TRBV7-9
j_gene: TRBJ1-2
d_gene: .
CDR3aa: CASSDRASYGYTF
CDR3nt: TGTGCCAGCAGCGACCGGGCCTCCTATGGCTACACCTTC

len: 13
abundance: .
v_gene: TRBV27
j_gene: TRBJ1-2
d_gene: .
CDR3aa: CASSLQGGYGYTF
CDR3nt: TGTGCCAGCAGTTTGCAGGGAGGATATGGCTACACCTTC

len: 15
abundance: once
v_gene: TRBV12-1
j_gene: TRBJ2-7
d_gene: .
CDR3aa: CASSPGLAVTYEQYF
CDR3nt: TGTGCCAGCAGCCCGGGGCTAGCGGTTACCTACGAGCAGTACTTC